These 2 T cell receptor beta chains originate from one sample sequenced in a study of T-cell reconstitution after alpha-beta-depleted transplantation in children. Unique molecular identifiers were incorporated into the prepared TCRbeta library. In TCRdb, the PCR reads were re-called with MiXCR into one record per CDR3 protein. The data contain hundreds of thousands of distinct CDR3 sequences, roughly 9.5% of them singletons. Here the sequenced sample was PBMCs from the stem cell graft donor, taken from the stem cell graft. These receptors originate from a human donor who donated a stem cell graft to a child with SCID.

This clonotype was detected a few times. The genes are TRBV7-2 and TRBJ1-3; TRBD1 matches at 8 bases. The CDR3 contains 15 residues. Per germline, CDR1 SGHTA and CDR2 FQGNSA. V shed 5 bases and J 6 bases; nucleotides not matched to a gene: 9. The CDR3 region has the DNA TGTGCCAGCAGCCCCCAGGACAGGGTAGAAAACACCATATATTTT. Amino acid sequence: CASSPQDRVENTIYF.

In its sample, this clonotype was seen a few times. One end of the junction fails to match germline, which may point to a read error. The chain carries TRBV12-3 or TRBV12-4 and TRBJ1-4; TRBD1 agrees at 10 bases. This CDR3 comprises 12 residues. CDR3 sequence: CASSSQRTGGSF. The CDR3 nucleotides read TGTGCCAGCAGTTCCCAGCGGACAGGGGGGTCCTTT.